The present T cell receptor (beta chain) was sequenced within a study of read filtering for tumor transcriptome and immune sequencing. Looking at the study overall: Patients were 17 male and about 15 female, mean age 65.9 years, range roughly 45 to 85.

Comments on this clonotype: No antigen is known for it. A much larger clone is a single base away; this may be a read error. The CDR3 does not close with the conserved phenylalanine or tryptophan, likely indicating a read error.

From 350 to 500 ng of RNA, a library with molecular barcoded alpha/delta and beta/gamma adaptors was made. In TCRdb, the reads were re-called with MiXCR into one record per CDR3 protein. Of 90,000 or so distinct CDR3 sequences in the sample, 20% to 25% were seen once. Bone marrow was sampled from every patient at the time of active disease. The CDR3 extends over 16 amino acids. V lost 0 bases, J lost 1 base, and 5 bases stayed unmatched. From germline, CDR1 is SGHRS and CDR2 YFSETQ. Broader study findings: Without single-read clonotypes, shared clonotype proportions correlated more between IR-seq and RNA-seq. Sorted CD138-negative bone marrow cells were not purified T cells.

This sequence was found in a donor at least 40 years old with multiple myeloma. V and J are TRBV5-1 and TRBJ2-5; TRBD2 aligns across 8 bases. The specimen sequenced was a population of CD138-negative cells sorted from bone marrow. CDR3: CASSLVPAGVQETQYL. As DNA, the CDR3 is TGCGCCAGCAGCTTGGTTCCAGCGGGAGTCCAAGAGACCCAGTACCTC.